The 13 T cell receptor beta chains below come from one sample, sequenced in a study of T cell repertoires in aging, cancer and after chemotherapy. Amplification of TCR beta used genomic DNA extracted from peripheral blood. Multiplex touch-down PCR with TRB-A/B primers amplified rearranged V-D-J TRB sequences. TCRdb itself ran the multiplex PCR reads through MiXCR, one entry per CDR3 protein. The sample holds under 800 distinct CDR3 sequences, approximately 22% seen once. Input material: blood. The receptors were gathered from a human donor in good health.

This clonotype rates as large. V is TRBV15 and J is TRBJ2-5; possible D gene TRBD2, 5 bases. CDR3 length equals 12 residues. V was pared by 1 base and J by 7 bases, with 7 bases between. Looked up from germline, CDR1 is LNHNV and CDR2 is YYDKDF (reference sequence). The CDR3 DNA sequence: TGTGCCACCAGCAGAGTCGGAGGGACCCAGTACTTC. This codes for CATSRVGGTQYF.

This clonotype ranks as medium-sized (0.01 to 0.1%). The V and J genes are TRBV5-4 and TRBJ2-3; weak D call: TRBD2 (5 bases). Trimming left V 4 bases short and J 4 bases short, with 22 bases between. The CDR3 length is 17 residues. The V gene's germline CDR1 is SGHNT and CDR2 YYREEE (reference sequence). CDR3 in amino acids: CASSGTTISPGADTQYF. The CDR3 DNA reads TGTGCCAGCAGCGGCACAACTATATCCCCCGGGGCAGATACGCAGTATTTT.

In this sample, this clonotype is medium-sized. This rearrangement joins TRBV7-6 to TRBJ1-1, with unresolved D. This CDR3 is built from 13 residues. V shed 5 bases and J shed 5 bases, with 12 bases lying between them. Germline values: CDR1 SGHVS, CDR2 FNYEAQ. The CDR3 region is CASSGGGRTEAFF. The CDR3 DNA is TGTGCCAGCAGCGGTGGAGGGCGGACTGAAGCTTTCTTT.

CDR3: CSARAGQVKNQPQHF. CDR3 DNA: TGCAGTGCTAGAGCGGGACAGGTTAAGAATCAGCCCCAGCATTTT. This chain connects TRBV20-1 to TRBJ1-5, with 8 bases that match TRBD1. The CDR3 covers 15 residues. Germline loops: CDR1 DFQATT, CDR2 SNEGSKA (reference sequence). J gave up 4 bases and V 1 base, and 6 bases lay outside the gene matches.

By its share, this clonotype is medium-sized. The CDR3 bases are TGTGCCAGCAGTTTGGCCGGGCCCGGGGAGCTGTTTTTT. This codes for CASSLAGPGELFF. This rearrangement joins TRBV12-3 or TRBV12-4 to TRBJ2-2; no clear D gene. The V and J ends lost 3 bases and 6 bases respectively, with 8 bases between them. CDR3 length: 13 amino acids.

The V and J genes are TRBV7-9 and TRBJ1-1; no definite D call. The CDR3 is 13 residues long. Germline V gives CDR1 SEHNR, CDR2 FQNEAQ (reference sequence). Trimming left V 5 bases short and J 3 bases short, with 10 bases between. This chain's CDR3 is CASSPAGDTEAFF. CDR3 nucleotides: TGTGCCAGCAGCCCAGCCGGGGACACTGAAGCTTTCTTT.

The chain joins TRBV7-2 to TRBJ2-7, with TRBD1 as a possible D gene (7 bases). The CDR3 runs 14 residues. Germline assignment: CDR1 SGHTA and CDR2 FQGNSA. V gave up 1 base and J gave up 7 bases, with 14 bases separating them. CDR3 amino acids: CASSLERAGGEQYF. The CDR3, as DNA: TGTGCCAGCAGCTTAGAGCGGGCAGGGGGGGAGCAGTACTTC.

This clonotype was detected once. With a much larger clone just one base away, this may be a read error. The chain joins TRBV20-1 to TRBJ2-7; maybe TRBD2 (5 bases). In germline, CDR1 is DFQATT, CDR2 SNEGSKA (reference sequence). The germline V and J ends were trimmed by 4 bases and 3 bases, with 10 bases remaining between them. The CDR3 is 12 residues long. Here the CDR3 reads CSATRERYEQYF. DNA of the CDR3: TGCAGTGCTACACGGGAACGCTACGAGCAGTACTTC.

This clonotype is judged medium-sized (0.01 to 0.1%). The V gene is TRBV20-1, the J gene TRBJ1-2, with 7 positions matching TRBD1. Per the germline V gene, CDR1 is DFQATT and CDR2 is SNEGSKA (reference sequence). CDR3 size: 16 residues. Trimming took 0 bases from V and 3 from J; bases not matched to a gene: 10. CDR3 coding DNA: TGCAGTGCTAGAGATCGACAGGGAAGAGTCGACTATGGCTACACCTTC. Residues: CSARDRQGRVDYGYTF.

This clonotype is large within its sample. The chain uses TRBV19 and TRBJ2-2; TRBD2 matches at 11 bases. The CDR3 consists of 16 residues. The V gene end was trimmed by 10 bases and the J gene end by 7 bases; junction bases not matched to a gene: 14. Germline lookup yields CDR1 LNHDA and CDR2 SQIVND (reference sequence). The CDR3 region has the DNA TGTGCCACCCGATCCACTAGCGGGAGACTTGGCGGGGAGCTGTTTTTT. This translates into CATRSTSGRLGGELFF.

This chain joins TRBV5-1 and TRBJ1-2; D ambiguous. The CDR3 length is 14 residues. Germline-derived CDR1 and CDR2 are SGHRS and YFSETQ. Trimming left V 0 bases short and J 8 bases short, with 14 bases between. The CDR3 sequence is CASSLDSPGGGYTF. The CDR3 DNA is TGCGCCAGCAGCTTGGACAGCCCTGGAGGGGGCTACACCTTC.

The chain links TRBV20-1 to TRBJ2-7; possible D gene TRBD1, 7 bases. The germline CDR1 and CDR2 sequences are DFQATT and SNEGSKA (reference sequence). The V and J ends lost 6 bases and 2 bases respectively, with 17 bases between them. The CDR3 length is 14 residues. In nucleotides, the CDR3 is TGCAGTGCAGCAGGGGGGCCTTCTACCTACGAGCAGTACTTC. Translation: CSAAGGPSTYEQYF.

V usage is TRBV7-2 and J usage is TRBJ2-5, with 7 bases fitting TRBD2. Germline CDR1 reads SGHTA; CDR2 reads FQGNSA. Losses at the gene ends were 5 bases for V and 5 bases for J; bases not matched to a gene: 14. The CDR3 loop spans 16 amino acids. The CDR3 nucleotides read TGTGCCAGCAGCCCCCCGGGACGCGGGGGAGGGGAGACCCAGTACTTC. Translation gives CASSPPGRGGGETQYF. The whole variable domain, remainder taken from reference TRBV7-2 and TRBJ2-5, is GAGVSQSPSNKVTEKGKDVELRCDPISGHTALYWYRQSLGQGLEFLIYFQGNSAPDKSGLPSDRFSAERTGGSVSTLTIQRTQQEDSAVYLCASSPPGRGGGETQYFGPGTRLLVL.